Following are 16 T cell receptor beta chains from one sample sequenced in a study of cytomegalovirus exposure and HLA in healthy donors. PCR employed 60 Vbeta and 13 Jbeta primers. Generated by immunoSEQ multiplex PCR, the TCRdb table keeps only in-frame clones and is missing some. Among fewer than 250,000 clones, over 75% were seen once, and the ten largest hold under 0.25%. Sequenced input: PBMCs. Receptors were obtained from a girl aged 2-9 years in good health and CMV-seronegative.

The gene calls are TRBV2 and TRBJ2-5, with 15 positions matching TRBD2. The J call may be incorrect, as the DNA end agrees better with TRBJ2-7. This CDR3 contains 14 residues. Germline CDR1 reads SNHLY; CDR2 reads FYNNEI. CDR3 DNA sequence: TGTGCCAGCAGGGGACTAGCGGGGGGATACGAGCAGTACTTC. This sequence encodes CASRGLAGGYEQYF.

This clone showed up just a few times. V and J are TRBV6-5 and TRBJ2-7, with 12 nucleotides matching TRBD1. This CDR3 comprises 14 residues. V lost 6 bases, J lost 7 bases, and 7 bases stayed unmatched. Germline V gives CDR1 MNHEY, CDR2 SVGAGI. The CDR3 nucleotides read TGTGCCAGCAGGCTCGGGACAGGGGGCATGGAGCAGTACTTC. It encodes CASRLGTGGMEQYF.

The rearrangement links TRBV27 to TRBJ1-1; 7 positions match TRBD1. J was trimmed by 0 bases and V by 6 bases; bases with no gene match: 1. In germline, CDR1 is MNHEY, CDR2 SMNVEV (reference sequence). CDR3 size: 13 residues. As DNA, the CDR3 is TGTGCCAGCAGGGACAGGCTGAACACTGAAGCTTTCTTT. Amino acids: CASRDRLNTEAFF.

The chain employs TRBV5-1 and TRBJ2-3, with 9 bases aligning to TRBD2. With V trimmed by 4 bases and J by 4 bases, 4 bases remained unmatched. This CDR3 contains 14 residues. CDR1 is SGHRS and CDR2 is YFSETQ in the germline V gene. This CDR3 reads CASSPRLAADTQYF. The CDR3 DNA reads as TGCGCCAGCAGCCCCCGACTAGCGGCAGATACGCAGTATTTT.

On this clone: This sample includes further DNA sequences coding for the same CDR3. This chain joins TRBV6-5 and TRBJ2-7; perhaps TRBD1 as D (6 bases). The length of the CDR3 is 13 residues. Trimming pared 5 bases from V and 3 bases from J, leaving 11 bases between. Germline CDR1 MNHEY, CDR2 SVGAGI. In nucleotides, the CDR3 is TGTGCCAGCAGTCCGGACAGCAGCTACGAGCAGTACTTC. The encoded protein is CASSPDSSYEQYF.

The V gene is TRBV6-5, the J gene TRBJ2-2, with TRBD1 identical over 7 bases. This CDR3 is built from 14 residues. The V gene's germline CDR1 is MNHEY and CDR2 SVGAGI. After removal of 0 bases from V and 8 bases from J, the junction contained 3 bases not matched to a gene. The CDR3, as DNA: TGTGCCAGCAGTTACTCGACAGGGAGAGGGGAGCTGTTTTTT. As protein: CASSYSTGRGELFF.

The rearrangement uses TRBV2 and TRBJ1-4; D is undetermined. The V gene lost 1 base and the J gene lost 8 bases, with 11 bases spanning the gap. Germline CDR1 SNHLY, CDR2 FYNNEI. The CDR3 spans 14 residues. For the CDR3, the DNA is TGTGCCAGCAGTGAAGGGCTCCCCGGGGAAAAACTGTTTTTT. It is translated as CASSEGLPGEKLFF.

This sequence joins TRBV6-5 and TRBJ2-3; 10 bases agree with TRBD2. CDR3 size: 15 residues. With V trimmed by 1 base and J by 3 bases, 1 base remained unmatched. Per the germline V gene, CDR1 is MNHEY and CDR2 is SVGAGI. The CDR3 sequence: CASSYYSGGTDTQYF. For the CDR3, the DNA is TGTGCCAGCAGTTACTATAGCGGGGGGACAGATACGCAGTATTTT.

V and J are TRBV11-2 and TRBJ2-5; 10 bases align to TRBD2. Germline assignment: CDR1 SGHAT and CDR2 FQNNGV. This CDR3 contains 17 residues. With V trimmed by 5 bases and J by 7 bases, 16 bases remained unmatched. The CDR3 loop reads CASSPIRAGGRQMTQYF. Written as DNA, the CDR3 is TGTGCCAGCAGCCCTATTCGAGCGGGGGGGCGCCAAATGACCCAGTACTTC.

V gene TRBV4-2 combines with J gene TRBJ2-3, with a tentative D call TRBD2 (5 bases). V was pared by 0 bases and J by 2 bases, with 18 bases between. Germline CDR1 is LGHNA and CDR2 is YNFKEQ. The CDR3 covers 18 residues. The CDR3 nucleotides read TGTGCCAGCAGCCAAGATCTAGAAACTAGACGTTTCACAGATACGCAGTATTTT. It translates to CASSQDLETRRFTDTQYF.

The rearrangement uses TRBV30 and TRBJ1-5; 7 nucleotides match TRBD1. V was pared by 3 bases and J by 3 bases, with 2 bases of the junction left unmatched. The CDR3 is made up of 13 amino acids. CDR1 GTSNPN and CDR2 SVGIG come from the germline V gene (reference sequence). CDR3 in DNA: TGTGCCTGGAGAGGACAGGCCAATCAGCCCCAGCATTTT. This codes for CAWRGQANQPQHF.

V gene TRBV6-5 combines with J gene TRBJ1-1; 10 bases match TRBD1. The CDR3 spans 14 residues. V shed 6 bases and J 6 bases; nucleotides not matched to a gene: 7. Germline V gene sequence: CDR1 MNHEY, CDR2 SVGAGI. The CDR3: CASRETGGDPEAFF. The CDR3 coding sequence is TGTGCCAGCAGAGAGACAGGGGGCGATCCTGAAGCTTTCTTT.

This clone was seen a few times. This chain joins TRBV4-1 and TRBJ1-2; TRBD1 is a possible D gene (5 bases). This CDR3 is built from 18 residues. Germline values: CDR1 MGHRA, CDR2 YSYEKL. Trimming removed 4 bases from V and 2 bases from J, with 23 bases in between. This CDR3 is CASSLKADVGTGNYGYTF. The CDR3 DNA is TGCGCCAGCAGCCTCAAGGCGGATGTCGGGACTGGAAACTATGGCTACACCTTC.

This clone was counted only a few times. The CDR3 nucleotides read TGTGCCAGTAGTGGTCTAGCGGCCCCTAATAATGAGCAGTTCTTC. This codes for CASSGLAAPNNEQFF. The rearrangement joins TRBV19 to TRBJ2-1, with 7 bases lining up with TRBD2. J lost 7 bases, V lost 5 bases, and 11 bases had no gene match. The germline CDR1 and CDR2 sequences are LNHDA and SQIVND (reference sequence). CDR3 length: 15 residues.

The chain recombines TRBV7-9 with TRBJ1-2, with D perhaps TRBD1 (5 bases). Germline loops: CDR1 SEHNR, CDR2 FQNEAQ (reference sequence). V lost 5 bases and J lost 2, with 9 bases in between. The CDR3 consists of 13 residues. In nucleotides, the CDR3 is TGTGCCAGCAGCGCGGACACCAACTATGGCTACACCTTC. Its protein is CASSADTNYGYTF.

The genes are TRBV11-2 and TRBJ2-5, with 9 positions matching TRBD2. Germline loops: CDR1 SGHAT, CDR2 FQNNGV. Trimming took 1 base from V and 6 from J; bases not matched to a gene: 6. CDR3 length: 15 residues. The CDR3 loop reads CASSLVAGDLKTQYF. Written as DNA, the CDR3 is TGTGCCAGCAGCTTAGTAGCGGGAGACTTAAAGACCCAGTACTTC.